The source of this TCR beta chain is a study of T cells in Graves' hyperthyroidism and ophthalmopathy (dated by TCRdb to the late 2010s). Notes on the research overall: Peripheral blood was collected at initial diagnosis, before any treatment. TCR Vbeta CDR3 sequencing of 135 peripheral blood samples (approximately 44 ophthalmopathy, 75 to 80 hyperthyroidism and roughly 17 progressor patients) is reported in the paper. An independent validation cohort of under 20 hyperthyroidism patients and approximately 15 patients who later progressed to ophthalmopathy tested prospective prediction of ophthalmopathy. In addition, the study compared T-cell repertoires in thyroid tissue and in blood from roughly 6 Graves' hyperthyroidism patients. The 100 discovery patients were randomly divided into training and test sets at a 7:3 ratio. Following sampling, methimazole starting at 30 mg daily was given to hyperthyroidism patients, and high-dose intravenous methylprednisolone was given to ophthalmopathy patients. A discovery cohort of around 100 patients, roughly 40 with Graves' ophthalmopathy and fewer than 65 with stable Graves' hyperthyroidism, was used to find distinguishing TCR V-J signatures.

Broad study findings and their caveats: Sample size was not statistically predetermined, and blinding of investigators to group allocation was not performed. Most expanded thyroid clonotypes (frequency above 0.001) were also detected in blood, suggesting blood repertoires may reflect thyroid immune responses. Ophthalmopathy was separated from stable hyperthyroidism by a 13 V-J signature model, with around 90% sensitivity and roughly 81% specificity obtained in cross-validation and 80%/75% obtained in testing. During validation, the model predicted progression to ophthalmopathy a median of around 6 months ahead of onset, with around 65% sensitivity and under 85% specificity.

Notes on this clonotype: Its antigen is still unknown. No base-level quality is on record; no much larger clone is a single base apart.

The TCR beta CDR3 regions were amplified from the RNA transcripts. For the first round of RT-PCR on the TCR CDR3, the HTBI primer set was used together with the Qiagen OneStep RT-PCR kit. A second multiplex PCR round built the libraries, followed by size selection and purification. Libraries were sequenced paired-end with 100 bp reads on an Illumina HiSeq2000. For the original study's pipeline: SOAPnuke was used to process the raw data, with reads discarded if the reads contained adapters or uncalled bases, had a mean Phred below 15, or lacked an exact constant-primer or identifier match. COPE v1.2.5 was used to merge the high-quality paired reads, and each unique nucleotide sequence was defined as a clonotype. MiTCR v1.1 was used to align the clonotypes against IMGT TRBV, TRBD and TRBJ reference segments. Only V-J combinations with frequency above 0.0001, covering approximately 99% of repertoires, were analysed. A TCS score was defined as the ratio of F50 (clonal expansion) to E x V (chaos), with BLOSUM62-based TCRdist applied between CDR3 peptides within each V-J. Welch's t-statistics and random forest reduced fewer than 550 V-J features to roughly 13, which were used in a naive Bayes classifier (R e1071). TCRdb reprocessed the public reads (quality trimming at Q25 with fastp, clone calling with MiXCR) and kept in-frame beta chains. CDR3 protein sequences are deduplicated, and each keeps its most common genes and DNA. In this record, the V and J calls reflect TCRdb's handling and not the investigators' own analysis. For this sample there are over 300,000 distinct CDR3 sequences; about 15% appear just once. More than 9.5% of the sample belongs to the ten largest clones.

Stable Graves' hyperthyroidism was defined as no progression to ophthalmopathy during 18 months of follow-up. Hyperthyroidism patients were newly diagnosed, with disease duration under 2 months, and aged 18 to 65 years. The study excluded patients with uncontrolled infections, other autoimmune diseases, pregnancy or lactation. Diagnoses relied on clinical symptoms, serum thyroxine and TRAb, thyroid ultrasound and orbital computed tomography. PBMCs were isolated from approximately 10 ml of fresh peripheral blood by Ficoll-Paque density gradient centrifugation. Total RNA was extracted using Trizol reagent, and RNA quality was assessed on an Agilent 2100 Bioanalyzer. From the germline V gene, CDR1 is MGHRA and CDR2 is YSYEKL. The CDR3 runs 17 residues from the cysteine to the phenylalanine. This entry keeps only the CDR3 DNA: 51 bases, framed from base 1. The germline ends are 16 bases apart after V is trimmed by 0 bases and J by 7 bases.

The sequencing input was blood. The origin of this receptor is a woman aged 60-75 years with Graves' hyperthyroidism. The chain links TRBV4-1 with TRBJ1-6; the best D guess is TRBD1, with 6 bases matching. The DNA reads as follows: TGCGCCAGCAGCCAAGAGGTAGTCGGGGGACACAATTCACCCCTCCACTTT. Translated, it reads CASSQEVVGGHNSPLHF.